Presented here are 13 T cell receptor beta chains from one specimen sequenced in a study of shared clonotypes between healthy human individuals (dated by TCRdb to between 2020 and 2021). The method was the immunoSEQ multiplex PCR assay. TCRdb limited this immuneACCESS table to in-frame rearrangements with V and J called. A share of clones is missing; checked studies link under half to unresolved V genes, and the rest is unexplained. The sample table shows roughly 2.2 million clones, and approximately 95% are seen once. 0.3% to 0.4% of the sample is in the top ten clones. The sample taken for sequencing was naive CD4+ T cells from PBMCs. This sample's cell subset or site label indicates: CD45RA+ positively selected. The receptor source for this set is a man between 18 and 35 years old in good health. Some clones in this sample may be carry-over from other donors' samples.

For this clone: The sample contains more than one DNA sequence encoding this CDR3. The rearrangement joins TRBV5-4 to TRBJ1-3, with TRBD1 matching 7 bases. The CDR3 contains 15 residues. V trimming: 0 bases; J trimming: 2 bases; junction bases outside the gene matches: 2. Per germline, CDR1 SGHNT and CDR2 YYREEE (reference sequence). In DNA, the CDR3 is TGTGCCAGCAGCTTGGGGCAGGGGGCTGGAAACACCATATATTTT. This translates into CASSLGQGAGNTIYF.

The chain is built from TRBV5-6 and TRBJ1-2; TRBD1 is a possible D gene (5 bases). The CDR3 consists of 15 residues. The V gene's germline CDR1 is SGHDT and CDR2 YYEEEE. V lost 4 bases and J lost 0, with 13 bases in between. The CDR3 bases are TGTGCCAGCAGCCTTGGGGGGGACCCTAACTATGGCTACACCTTC. This encodes CASSLGGDPNYGYTF.

The rearrangement links TRBV19 to TRBJ2-5; D may be TRBD1 or TRBD2 (6 bases each). Germline lookup yields CDR1 LNHDA and CDR2 SQIVND (reference sequence). CDR3 length equals 14 residues. V lost 1 base and J lost 5, with 11 bases in between. CDR3 residues: CASSIVRGAETQYF. CDR3 coding DNA: TGTGCCAGTAGTATAGTTAGGGGGGCGGAGACCCAGTACTTC.

This clone was picked up a small number of times. This chain joins TRBV29-1 and TRBJ1-1; 8 bases map to TRBD1. Trimming removed 4 bases from V and 6 bases from J; junction bases left unmatched: 10. In germline, CDR1 is SQVTM, CDR2 ANQGSEA. The CDR3 extends over 14 amino acids. The CDR3 sequence: CSVAQGAWDSEAFF. The CDR3 nucleotides read TGCAGCGTTGCCCAGGGGGCGTGGGATTCTGAAGCTTTCTTT.

The V and J genes are TRBV2 and TRBJ2-1; 16 bases line up with TRBD2. The V and J ends lost 6 bases and 9 bases, in that order; junction bases with no gene match: 5. CDR3 length: 15 amino acids. Germline V gives CDR1 SNHLY, CDR2 FYNNEI. CDR3 bases: TGTGCCAGCAGGGGGGGACTAGCGGGAGGGCTTGAGCAGTTCTTC. Translated: CASRGGLAGGLEQFF.

The chain combines TRBV7-8 with TRBJ2-7; TRBD2 matches at 11 bases. The CDR3 has 15 residues. In germline, CDR1 is SGHVS, CDR2 FQNEAQ. Unmatched junction bases numbered 6, after V lost 1 base and J lost 7 bases. The CDR3 DNA is TGTGCCAGCAGCTTAGAGCCGGGACTAGCGGATGAGCAGTACTTC. Encoded protein: CASSLEPGLADEQYF.

The genes are TRBV10-1 and TRBJ2-7, with 7 nucleotides matching TRBD1. Trimming removed 6 bases from V and 5 bases from J; junction bases left unmatched: 13. Germline loops: CDR1 WNHNN, CDR2 SYGVQD (reference sequence). This CDR3 is built from 15 residues. Here the CDR3 reads CASSDLDRDPHEQYF. In DNA form, the CDR3 reads TGCGCCAGCAGCGATCTTGACAGGGACCCCCACGAGCAGTACTTC.

The chain joins TRBV30 to TRBJ2-1, with 10 bases matching TRBD2. The CDR3 is 14 residues long. The V segment lost 1 base and the J segment 9 bases; nucleotides outside the gene matches: 6. CDR1 GTSNPN and CDR2 SVGIG come from the germline V gene (reference sequence). CDR3 nucleotide sequence: TGTGCCTGGAGTGCCTTAGCGGGAGGTACTGAGCAGTTCTTC. This translates into CAWSALAGGTEQFF.

The table lists this clone with a count of one. This sequence joins TRBV27 and TRBJ2-7; D is unresolved. The V and J ends lost 4 bases and 4 bases respectively, with 11 bases between them. Germline V lookup: CDR1 MNHEY, CDR2 SMNVEV (reference sequence). The CDR3 runs 13 residues. For the CDR3, the DNA is TGTGCCAGCAGTTCGTGGGAACGATACGAGCAGTACTTC. Protein product: CASSSWERYEQYF.

As for this clone: The sample has other DNA sequences that encode this CDR3 too. The rearrangement links TRBV18 to TRBJ2-3, with D possibly TRBD2 on 5 matching bases. The CDR3 has 14 amino acids. Germline CDR1 is KGHSH and CDR2 is LQKENI. With 3 bases removed from V and 0 bases from J, the gap between germline ends came to 7 bases. In DNA, the CDR3 is TGTGCCAGCTCACCGCAGCGGAGCACAGATACGCAGTATTTT. It codes for CASSPQRSTDTQYF.

The J gene is TRBJ1-3, the V gene TRBV27, with D tentatively TRBD1 (6 bases). The CDR3 sequence is 14 residues long. The V end lost 5 bases, the J end lost 4 bases, and 12 bases lay between the germline ends. CDR1 is MNHEY, CDR2 SMNVEV, per germline (reference sequence). The CDR3 sequence: CASSIRGSGNTIYF. The CDR3 coding sequence is TGTGCCAGCAGTATCAGGGGTTCCGGAAACACCATATATTTT.

The chain is built from TRBV9 and TRBJ1-3; the D gene is possibly TRBD1 (5 bases). With 0 bases removed from V and 0 bases from J, the gap between germline ends came to 10 bases. The CDR3 spans 16 residues. Germline V CDR1 and CDR2: SGDLS, YYNGEE. In nucleotides, the CDR3 is TGTGCCAGCAGCGTAGTTGGACAAGGCTCTGGAAACACCATATATTTT. Translating it yields CASSVVGQGSGNTIYF. Together with reference TRBV9 and TRBJ1-3, the CDR3 gives the full variable domain: DSGVTQTPKHLITATGQRVTLRCSPRSGDLSVYWYQQSLDQGLQFLIQYYNGEERAKGNILERFSAQQFPDLHSELNLSSLELGDSALYFCASSVVGQGSGNTIYFGEGSWLTVV.

V gene TRBV23-1 combines with J gene TRBJ1-3, with D possibly matching TRBD1 (6 bases). TRBV23-1 falls under the ORF class, with uncertain function. The CDR3 loop spans 14 amino acids. V was pared by 4 bases and J by 2 bases, with 9 bases between. CDR3 amino acids: CASSPRGTGNTIYF. The CDR3 region has the DNA TGCGCCAGCAGTCCAAGGGGGACTGGAAACACCATATATTTT.